Listed below are T cell receptor beta chains from one sample, sequenced in a study of graft-versus-host responses after intestinal transplantation. Generated by immunoSEQ multiplex PCR, the TCRdb table keeps only in-frame clones and is missing some. This table has over 100,000 clones, roughly 93% appearing once. For these receptors, no antigen is known. The material sequenced was unstimulated CD8+ T cells sorted from spleen or lymph node cells, taken before transplant. These receptors all come from a human donor who was the organ donor for an intestinal transplant. The CDR3 runs from the conserved cysteine through the conserved F or W. The D gene is left open where the match is weak. The size entry is marked missing in some rows and otherwise reads once, few, many or a size class.

>-|-|TRBV7-2|14|TRBJ2-5
CASSFLDGPETQYF
TGTGCCAGCAGCTTCTTGGACGGCCCCGAGACCCAGTACTTC
>-|-|TRBV19|14|TRBJ1-1
CASSIGGLNTEAFF
TGTGCCAGTAGTATAGGGGGTCTAAACACTGAAGCTTTCTTT
>-|TRBD1|TRBV6-1|14|TRBJ2-7
CASSLTGDPHEQYF
TGTGCCAGCAGCCTGACAGGGGACCCCCACGAGCAGTACTTC
>-|-|TRBV4-1|14|TRBJ1-2
CASSQSRGAGGYTF
TGCGCCAGCAGCCAATCACGGGGGGCTGGAGGCTACACCTTC
>-|-|TRBV7-9|18|TRBJ2-3
CASSSTGFTAGGLDTQYF
TGTGCCAGCAGCTCGACAGGGTTCACTGCGGGGGGTCTAGATACGCAGTATTTT
>-|-|TRBV4-1|13|TRBJ1-2
CASSQRGGYGYTF
TGCGCCAGCAGCCAACGGGGGGGCTATGGCTACACCTTC
>few|-|TRBV5-1|16|TRBJ1-4
CASSLPSTGPNEKLFF
TGCGCCAGCAGCTTGCCATCGACAGGCCCAAATGAAAAACTGTTTTTT
>-|TRBD1|TRBV2|21|TRBJ2-2
CASSEPTAGTGGPTNTGELFF
TGTGCCAGCAGTGAACCAACGGCTGGGACAGGGGGTCCCACGAACACCGGGGAGCTGTTTTTT
>few|-|TRBV6-5|13|TRBJ2-7
CASSYGVTYEQYF
TGTGCCAGCAGTTACGGGGTTACCTACGAGCAGTACTTC
>-|TRBD2|TRBV9|15|TRBJ2-1
CASSVGLAAYNEQFF
TGTGCCAGCAGCGTAGGCCTAGCGGCGTACAATGAGCAGTTCTTC
>-|-|TRBV28|18|TRBJ2-7
CASSFASSYATTAYEQYF
TGTGCCAGCAGTTTTGCGAGTAGTTACGCGACTACAGCATACGAGCAGTACTTC
>-|-|TRBV19|12|TRBJ1-1
CASAGMNTEAFF
TGTGCCAGTGCGGGAATGAACACTGAAGCTTTCTTT
>-|-|TRBV15|13|TRBJ2-4
CATSGESKNIQYF
TGTGCCACCAGCGGGGAATCCAAAAACATTCAGTACTTC
>-|TRBD1|TRBV15|13|TRBJ2-7
CATSSARGSEQYF
TGTGCCACCAGCTCTGCCAGGGGGTCCGAGCAGTACTTC
>few|-|TRBV27|13|TRBJ1-2
CASAPVDTYGYTF
TGTGCCAGCGCCCCCGTGGATACCTATGGCTACACCTTC
>-|-|TRBV4-2|16|TRBJ2-7
CASSPESPSFSYEQYF
TGTGCCAGCAGCCCGGAATCCCCTAGTTTTTCCTACGAGCAGTACTTC
>few|-|TRBV19|12|TRBJ2-1
CASSFSDNEQFF
TGTGCCAGTAGTTTCAGCGACAATGAGCAGTTCTTC
>-|TRBD2|TRBV7-2|16|TRBJ2-4
CASSLAGLAGKNIQYF
TGTGCCAGCAGCTTAGCTGGTCTAGCGGGCAAAAACATTCAGTACTTC
>-|-|TRBV27|13|TRBJ2-7
CASSFGLAGEQYF
TGTGCCAGCAGTTTCGGCCTGGCGGGCGAGCAGTACTTC
>few|-|TRBV6-4|13|TRBJ2-7
CASAQGYSYEQYF
TGTGCCAGCGCCCAGGGATACTCCTACGAGCAGTACTTC
>-|TRBD2|TRBV2|18|TRBJ2-2
CASSESLAGTRNPGELFF
TGTGCCAGCAGTGAATCACTAGCGGGAACTCGTAACCCCGGGGAGCTGTTTTTT
>-|TRBD2|TRBV11-2|14|TRBJ2-7
CASIGTSLPYEQYF
TGTGCCAGCATCGGGACTAGCCTCCCTTACGAGCAGTACTTC
>-|TRBD2|TRBV6-1|15|TRBJ2-1
CASSHREGSYNEQFF
TGTGCCAGCAGTCACCGGGAGGGGTCCTACAATGAGCAGTTCTTC
>few|TRBD1|TRBV5-4|14|TRBJ1-2
CASRFQGGVYGYTF
TGTGCCAGCAGGTTCCAGGGGGGGGTTTATGGCTACACCTTC
>-|TRBD2|TRBV10-1|15|TRBJ2-3
CAAPPPTSDTDTQYF
TGCGCCGCACCACCCCCAACTAGCGACACAGATACGCAGTATTTT
>-|-|TRBV21-1|13|TRBJ1-1
CASSKRREKRAFF
TGTGCCAGCAGCAAAAGGAGGGAGAAGAGGGCTTTCTTT
>-|-|TRBV13|15|TRBJ2-3
CASSLGPGRTDTQYF
TGTGCCAGCAGCTTAGGTCCAGGGCGCACAGATACGCAGTATTTT
>-|TRBD2|TRBV6-4|17|TRBJ2-1
CASSDQPTSGGWDEQFF
TGTGCCAGCAGTGACCAACCGACTAGCGGGGGTTGGGATGAGCAGTTCTTC
>-|TRBD2|TRBV28|15|TRBJ2-7
CASSPLAGGSYEQYF
TGTGCCAGCAGTCCCCTGGCGGGAGGGTCCTACGAGCAGTACTTC
>-|-|TRBV7-9|14|TRBJ2-5
CASSLEEVEETQYF
TGTGCCAGCAGCTTAGAAGAGGTGGAAGAGACCCAGTACTTC
>-|-|TRBV19|15|TRBJ2-1
CASSIGGTAYNEQFF
TGTGCCAGTAGTATAGGAGGGACCGCCTACAATGAGCAGTTCTTC
>-|-|TRBV10-3|12|TRBJ1-2
CAISGAGDGYTF
TGTGCCATCAGTGGGGCAGGGGATGGCTACACCTTC
>-|TRBD1|TRBV27|14|TRBJ2-7
CASSLGQGWYEQYF
TGTGCCAGCAGTCTCGGACAGGGTTGGTACGAGCAGTACTTC
>-|TRBD2|TRBV7-9|17|TRBJ2-1
CASSPFGEGMVYNEQFF
TGTGCCAGCAGCCCTTTCGGGGAGGGGATGGTCTACAATGAGCAGTTCTTC
>-|-|TRBV27|16|TRBJ2-7
CASSLGSVVPSYEQYF
TGTGCCAGCAGTTTAGGGTCGGTGGTTCCCAGCTACGAGCAGTACTTC
>-|-|TRBV10-3|17|TRBJ2-7
CAISEGPAWYRMAAQYF
TGTGCCATCAGTGAGGGCCCCGCGTGGTATAGGATGGCCGCGCAGTACTTC
>-|TRBD2|TRBV4-1|16|TRBJ2-3
CASSQGPGLAPRPEYF
TGCGCCAGCAGCCAAGGTCCGGGACTAGCGCCCCGCCCGGAGTATTTT
>-|-|TRBV4-2|18|TRBJ2-2
CASSQDNLVLAGSGELFF
TGTGCCAGCAGCCAAGATAATCTGGTCCTAGCAGGGTCTGGGGAGCTGTTTTTT
>-|-|TRBV28|15|TRBJ2-3
CASSLEGHSTDTQYF
TGTGCCAGCAGTTTGGAGGGTCACAGCACAGATACGCAGTATTTT
>-|-|TRBV5-1|15|TRBJ2-3
CASSLLRVYTDTQYF
TGCGCCAGCAGCTTGTTGAGAGTGTACACAGATACGCAGTATTTT
>-|TRBD1|TRBV19|13|TRBJ2-3
CASTPTGTDTQYF
TGTGCCAGTACTCCGACAGGGACAGACACGCAGTATTTT
>-|-|TRBV5-6|14|TRBJ2-7
CASSSGGGGYEQYF
TGTGCCAGCAGCTCCGGAGGGGGCGGTTACGAGCAGTACTTC
>-|-|TRBV4-2|12|TRBJ1-1
CASSQGDTEAFF
TGTGCCAGCAGCCAAGGGGACACTGAAGCTTTCTTT
>-|-|TRBV7-9|14|TRBJ2-7
CASTWGRIENEQYF
TGTGCCAGCACCTGGGGTCGGATAGAAAACGAGCAGTACTTC
>few|TRBD1|TRBV5-4|13|TRBJ2-7
CASSLGTGDEQYF
TGTGCCAGCAGCTTGGGGACAGGGGACGAGCAGTACTTC
>few|-|TRBV2|14|TRBJ2-7
CASSDRSSAYEQYF
TGTGCCAGCAGTGATCGGTCTAGCGCCTACGAGCAGTACTTC
>-|TRBD1|TRBV6-5|11|TRBJ2-7
CASSVRQGSNF
TGTGCCAGCAGTGTACGACAGGGTTCGAACTTC
>-|-|TRBV29-1|10|TRBJ2-1
CSFQGGEQFF
TGCAGCTTTCAGGGGGGTGAGCAGTTCTTC
>-|-|TRBV6-5|13|TRBJ2-7
CASSRQSTGEQYF
TGTGCCAGCAGCCGACAGAGTACGGGCGAGCAGTACTTC
>-|TRBD1|TRBV19|12|TRBJ1-2
CASSFTGEGYTF
TGTGCCAGTAGTTTTACAGGGGAAGGCTACACCTTC
>-|TRBD1|TRBV28|17|TRBJ1-2
CASSPGQGGMFNYGYTF
TGTGCCAGCAGTCCAGGACAGGGGGGCATGTTTAACTATGGCTACACCTTC
>-|TRBD1|TRBV6-5|14|TRBJ1-2
CASRNRGLGYGYTF
TGTGCCAGCAGAAACAGGGGGCTCGGCTATGGCTACACCTTC
>-|-|TRBV27|12|TRBJ1-2
CASRASVGGYTF
TGTGCCAGCAGAGCCTCGGTAGGTGGCTACACCTTC